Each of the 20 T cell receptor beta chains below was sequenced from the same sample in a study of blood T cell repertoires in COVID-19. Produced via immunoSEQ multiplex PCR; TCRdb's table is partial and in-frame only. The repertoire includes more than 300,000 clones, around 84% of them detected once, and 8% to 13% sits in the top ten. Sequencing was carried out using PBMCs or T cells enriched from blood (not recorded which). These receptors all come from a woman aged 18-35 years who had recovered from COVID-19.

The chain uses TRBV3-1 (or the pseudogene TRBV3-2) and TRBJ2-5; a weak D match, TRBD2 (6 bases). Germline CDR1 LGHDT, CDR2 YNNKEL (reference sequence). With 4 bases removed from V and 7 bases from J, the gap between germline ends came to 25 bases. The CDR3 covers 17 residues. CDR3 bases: TGTGCCAGCAGCCCTTTTACCGGGACTGGTCAGAGGAGGACCCAGTACTTC. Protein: CASSPFTGTGQRRTQYF.

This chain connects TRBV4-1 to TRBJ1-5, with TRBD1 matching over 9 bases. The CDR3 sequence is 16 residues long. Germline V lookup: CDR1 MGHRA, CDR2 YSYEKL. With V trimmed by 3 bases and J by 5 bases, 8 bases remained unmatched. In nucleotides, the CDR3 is TGCGCCAGCAGCCACAAGGACAGGGGCAGGGATCAGCCCCAGCATTTT. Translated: CASSHKDRGRDQPQHF.

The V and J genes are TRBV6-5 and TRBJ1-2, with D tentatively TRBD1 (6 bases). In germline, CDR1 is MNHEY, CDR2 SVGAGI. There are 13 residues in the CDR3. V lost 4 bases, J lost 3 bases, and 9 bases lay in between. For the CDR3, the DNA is TGTGCCAGCAGTTCGACAGGAGACTATGGCTACACCTTC. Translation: CASSSTGDYGYTF.

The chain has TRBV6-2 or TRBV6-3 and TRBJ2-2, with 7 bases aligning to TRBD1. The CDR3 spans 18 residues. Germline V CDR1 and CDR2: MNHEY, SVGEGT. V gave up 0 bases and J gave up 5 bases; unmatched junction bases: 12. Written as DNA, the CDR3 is TGTGCCAGCAGTTACTCCTATTCGAGACAGGGTAGGACCGGGGAGCTGTTTTTT. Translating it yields CASSYSYSRQGRTGELFF.

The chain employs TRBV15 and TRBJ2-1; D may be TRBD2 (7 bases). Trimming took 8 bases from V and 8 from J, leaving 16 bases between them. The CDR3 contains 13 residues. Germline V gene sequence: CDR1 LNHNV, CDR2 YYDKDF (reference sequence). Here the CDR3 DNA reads TGTGCCACCCGAAGGGGAGGGGGGGATGAGCAGTTCTTC. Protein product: CATRRGGGDEQFF.

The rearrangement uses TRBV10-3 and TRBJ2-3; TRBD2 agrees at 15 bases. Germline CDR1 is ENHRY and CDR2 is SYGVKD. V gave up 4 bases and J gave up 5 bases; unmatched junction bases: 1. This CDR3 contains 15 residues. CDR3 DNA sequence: TGTGCCATCAGTGGGGGACTAGCGGGGGGAGATACGCAGTATTTT. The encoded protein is CAISGGLAGGDTQYF.

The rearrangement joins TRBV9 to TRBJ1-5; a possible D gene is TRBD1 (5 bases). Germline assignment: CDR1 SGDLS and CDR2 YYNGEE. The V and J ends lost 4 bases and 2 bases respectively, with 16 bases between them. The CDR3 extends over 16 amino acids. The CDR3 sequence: CASSPGRGGGNQPQHF. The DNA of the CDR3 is TGTGCCAGCAGCCCCGGGAGGGGTGGGGGCAATCAGCCCCAGCATTTT. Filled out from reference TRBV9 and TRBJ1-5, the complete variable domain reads DSGVTQTPKHLITATGQRVTLRCSPRSGDLSVYWYQQSLDQGLQFLIQYYNGEERAKGNILERFSAQQFPDLHSELNLSSLELGDSALYFCASSPGRGGGNQPQHFGDGTRLSIL.

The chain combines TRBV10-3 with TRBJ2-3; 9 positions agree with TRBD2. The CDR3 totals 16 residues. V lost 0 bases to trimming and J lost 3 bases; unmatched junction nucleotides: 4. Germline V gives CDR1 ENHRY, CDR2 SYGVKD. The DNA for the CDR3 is TGTGCCATCAGTGAGTCTGGCGGGGGGGCAACAGATACGCAGTATTTT. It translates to CAISESGGGATDTQYF.

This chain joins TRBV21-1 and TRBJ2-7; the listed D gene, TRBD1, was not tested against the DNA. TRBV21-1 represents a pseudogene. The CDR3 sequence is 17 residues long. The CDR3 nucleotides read TGTGCCAGCAGCAAACGCAAAGTGGGACAGCCCTCCTACGAGCAGTACTTC. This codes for CASSKRKVGQPSYEQYF.

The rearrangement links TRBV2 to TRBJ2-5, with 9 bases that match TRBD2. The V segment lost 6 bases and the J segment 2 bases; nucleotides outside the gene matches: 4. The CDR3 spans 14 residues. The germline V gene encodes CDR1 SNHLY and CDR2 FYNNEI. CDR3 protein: CASRRAGGQETQYF. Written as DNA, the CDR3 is TGTGCCAGCAGGCGAGCGGGGGGACAAGAGACCCAGTACTTC.

The CDR3 reads CASSPSAPHQGNIQYF. The CDR3 DNA follows: TGCGCCAGCAGCCCGTCCGCTCCCCACCAGGGGAACATTCAGTACTTC. The chain links TRBV4-1 to TRBJ2-4, with D tentatively TRBD1 (6 bases). V lost 4 bases and J lost 7, with 20 bases in between. Germline V gene data show CDR1 as MGHRA and CDR2 as YSYEKL. The CDR3 has 16 residues.

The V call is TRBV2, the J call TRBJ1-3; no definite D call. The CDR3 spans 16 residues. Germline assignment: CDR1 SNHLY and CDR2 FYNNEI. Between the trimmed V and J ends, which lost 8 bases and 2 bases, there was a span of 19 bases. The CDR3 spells CASETQDLLTGNTIYF. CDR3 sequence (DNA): TGTGCCAGCGAAACCCAGGACTTACTTACTGGAAACACCATATATTTT.

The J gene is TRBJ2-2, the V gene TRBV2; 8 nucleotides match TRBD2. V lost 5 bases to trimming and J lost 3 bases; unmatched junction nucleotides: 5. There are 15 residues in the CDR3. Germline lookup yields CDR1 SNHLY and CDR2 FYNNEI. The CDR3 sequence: CASSNSGVDTGELFF. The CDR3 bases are TGTGCCAGCAGTAATAGCGGGGTCGACACCGGGGAGCTGTTTTTT.

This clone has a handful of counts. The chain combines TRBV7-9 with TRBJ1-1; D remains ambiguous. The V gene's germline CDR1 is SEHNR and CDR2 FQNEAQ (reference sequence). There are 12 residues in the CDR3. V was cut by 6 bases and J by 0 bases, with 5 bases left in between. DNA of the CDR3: TGTGCCAGCAGAACTATGAACACTGAAGCTTTCTTT. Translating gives CASRTMNTEAFF.

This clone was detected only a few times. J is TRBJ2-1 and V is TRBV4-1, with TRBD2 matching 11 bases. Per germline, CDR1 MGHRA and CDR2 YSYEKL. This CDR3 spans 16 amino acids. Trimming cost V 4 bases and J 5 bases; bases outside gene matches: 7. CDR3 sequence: CASSLFASGGHNEQFF. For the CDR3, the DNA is TGCGCCAGCAGCCTCTTTGCTAGCGGGGGGCACAATGAGCAGTTCTTC.

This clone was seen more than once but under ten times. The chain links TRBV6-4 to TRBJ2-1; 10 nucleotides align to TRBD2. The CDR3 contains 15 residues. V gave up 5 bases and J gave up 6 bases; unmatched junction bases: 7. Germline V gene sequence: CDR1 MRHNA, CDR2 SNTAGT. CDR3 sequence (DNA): TGTGCCAGCAGTCCTGAGCGGGAGGGCCCCAATGAGCAGTTCTTC. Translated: CASSPEREGPNEQFF.

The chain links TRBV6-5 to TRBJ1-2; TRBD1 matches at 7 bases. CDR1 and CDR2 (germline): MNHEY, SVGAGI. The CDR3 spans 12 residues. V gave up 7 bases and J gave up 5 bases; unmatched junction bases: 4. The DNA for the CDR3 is TGTGCCAGCACTCCGGGACAGTATGGCTACACCTTC. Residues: CASTPGQYGYTF.

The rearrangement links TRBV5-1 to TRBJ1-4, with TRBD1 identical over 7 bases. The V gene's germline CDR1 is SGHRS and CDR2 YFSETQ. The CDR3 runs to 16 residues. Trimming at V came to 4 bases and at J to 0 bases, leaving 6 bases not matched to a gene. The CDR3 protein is CASSILGQATNEKLFF. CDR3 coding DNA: TGCGCCAGCAGCATCTTAGGACAGGCAACTAATGAAAAACTGTTTTTT.

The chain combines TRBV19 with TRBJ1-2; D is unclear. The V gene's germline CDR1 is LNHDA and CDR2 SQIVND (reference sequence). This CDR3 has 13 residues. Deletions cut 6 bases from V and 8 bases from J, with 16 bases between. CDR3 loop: CASRSSHPGGYTF. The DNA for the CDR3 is TGTGCCAGTAGATCTAGCCACCCGGGGGGCTACACCTTC.

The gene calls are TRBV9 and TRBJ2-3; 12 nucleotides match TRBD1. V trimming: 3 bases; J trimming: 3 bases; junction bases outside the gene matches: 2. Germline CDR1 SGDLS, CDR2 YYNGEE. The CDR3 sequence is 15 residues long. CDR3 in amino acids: CASSGGQGATDTQYF. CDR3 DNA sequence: TGTGCCAGCAGCGGGGGACAGGGGGCAACAGATACGCAGTATTTT.